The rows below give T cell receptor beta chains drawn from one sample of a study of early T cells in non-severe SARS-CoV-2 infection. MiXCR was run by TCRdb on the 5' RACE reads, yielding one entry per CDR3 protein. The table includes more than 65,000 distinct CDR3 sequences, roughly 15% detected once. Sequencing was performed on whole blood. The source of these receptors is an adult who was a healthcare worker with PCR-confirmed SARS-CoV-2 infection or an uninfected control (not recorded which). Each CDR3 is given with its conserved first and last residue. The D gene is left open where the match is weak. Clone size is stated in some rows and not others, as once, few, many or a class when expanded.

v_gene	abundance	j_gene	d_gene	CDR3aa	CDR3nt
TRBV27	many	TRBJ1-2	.	CASSLKGLYYGYTF	TGTGCCAGCAGTTTAAAGGGATTATACTATGGCTACACCTTC
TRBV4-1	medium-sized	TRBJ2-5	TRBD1	CASSQYRGETQYF	TGCGCCAGCAGCCAGTACAGGGGGGAGACCCAGTACTTC
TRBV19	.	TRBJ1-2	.	CASSTFLYQGDGYTF	TGTGCCAGTAGTACTTTTCTTTATCAGGGAGACGGCTACACCTTC
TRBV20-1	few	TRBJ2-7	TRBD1	CSARDRTGVYEQYF	TGCAGTGCTAGAGATCGAACAGGGGTCTACGAGCAGTACTTC
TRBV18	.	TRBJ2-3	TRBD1	CASSPPQGGAGDTQYF	TGTGCCAGCTCACCACCTCAAGGGGGCGCTGGGGATACGCAGTATTTT
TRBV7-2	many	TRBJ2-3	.	CASSQGRPRTDTQYF	TGTGCCAGCAGCCAGGGACGGCCGCGCACAGATACGCAGTATTTT
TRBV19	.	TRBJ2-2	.	CASSMPGTQNTGELFF	TGTGCCAGTAGTATGCCCGGGACGCAGAACACCGGGGAGCTGTTTTTT
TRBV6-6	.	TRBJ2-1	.	CASSSLGVSYNEQFF	TGTGCCAGCAGCAGCTTGGGGGTCTCGTACAATGAGCAGTTCTTC
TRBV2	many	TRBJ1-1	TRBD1	CASSVRWRGRATEAFF	TGTGCCAGCAGTGTGAGGTGGAGGGGGCGGGCCACTGAAGCTTTCTTT
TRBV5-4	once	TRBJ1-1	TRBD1	CASSWRGPDTYRNTEAFF	TGTGCCAGCAGTTGGAGGGGGCCGGATACCTATAGAAACACTGAAGCTTTCTTT
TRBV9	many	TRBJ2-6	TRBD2	CASSPRALAGHSGANVLTF	TGTGCCAGCAGCCCTAGGGCCCTAGCGGGGCACTCTGGGGCCAACGTCCTGACTTTC
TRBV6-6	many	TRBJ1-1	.	CASSRDTRQVRTEAFF	TGTGCCAGCAGTAGAGATACCAGACAGGTCCGAACTGAAGCTTTCTTT
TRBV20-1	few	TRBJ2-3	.	CSARDHTDTQYF	TGCAGTGCTAGGGACCACACAGATACGCAGTATTTT
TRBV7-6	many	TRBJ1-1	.	CASSSGQAGGNTEAFF	TGTGCCAGCAGCTCGGGGCAGGCAGGAGGGAACACTGAAGCTTTCTTT
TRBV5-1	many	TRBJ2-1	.	CASSPGVSWGAPAGVYNEQFF	TGCGCCAGCAGCCCGGGAGTGTCCTGGGGGGCCCCTGCGGGGGTGTACAATGAGCAGTTCTTC
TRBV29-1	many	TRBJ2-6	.	CSVGQSSGANVLTF	TGCAGCGTTGGACAGTCCTCTGGGGCCAACGTCCTGACTTTC
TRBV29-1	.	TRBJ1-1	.	CSVEVFTGGFFF	TGCAGCGTTGAAGTTTTCACAGGAGGTTTTTTCTTT
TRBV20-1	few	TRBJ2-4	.	CSASTKNIQYF	TGCAGTGCTAGTACCAAAAACATTCAGTACTTC
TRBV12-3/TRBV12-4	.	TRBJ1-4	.	CASSPGSNEKLFF	TGTGCCAGCAGCCCAGGGTCTAATGAAAAACTGTTTTTT
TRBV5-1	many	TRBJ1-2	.	CASRGSTGPLDGYTF	TGCGCCAGCAGGGGGTCGACAGGACCTCTTGATGGCTACACCTTC
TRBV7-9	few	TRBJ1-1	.	CASSLLEGTEAFF	TGTGCCAGCAGCTTATTGGAAGGAACTGAAGCTTTCTTT
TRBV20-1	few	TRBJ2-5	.	CSARNTMLVLETQYF	TGCAGTGCTAGAAATACCATGTTGGTCTTGGAGACCCAGTACTTC
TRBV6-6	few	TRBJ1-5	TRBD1	CASRGGTGDQPQHF	TGTGCCAGCCGGGGGGGGACAGGGGATCAGCCCCAGCATTTT
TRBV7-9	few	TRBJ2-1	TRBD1	CASSLLPGGTGGDEQFF	TGTGCCAGCAGCTTACTCCCTGGGGGGACAGGGGGAGATGAGCAGTTCTTC
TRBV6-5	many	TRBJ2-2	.	CASSYQGWGTGELFF	TGTGCCAGCAGCTACCAGGGTTGGGGAACCGGGGAGCTGTTTTTT
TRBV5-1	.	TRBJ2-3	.	CASSYFGDTQYF	TGCGCCAGCAGCTACTTCGGAGATACGCAGTATTTT
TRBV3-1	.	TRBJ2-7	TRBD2	CASSQGRGDQYF	TGTGCCAGCAGCCAAGGGCGGGGGGACCAGTACTTC
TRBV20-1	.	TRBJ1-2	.	CSATRSGPTAGYTF	TGCAGTGCTACCAGATCGGGGCCCACGGCGGGCTACACCTTC
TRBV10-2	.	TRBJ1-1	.	CATSGGSLEAFF	TGCGCCACCTCCGGGGGTAGTCTAGAAGCTTTCTTT
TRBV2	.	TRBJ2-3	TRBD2	CASRSSGRGAIDTQYF	TGTGCCAGCAGGTCCTCAGGGCGGGGGGCGATAGATACGCAGTATTTT
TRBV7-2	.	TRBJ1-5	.	CASSLALSQPQHF	TGTGCCAGCAGCTTAGCGCTAAGTCAGCCCCAGCATTTT
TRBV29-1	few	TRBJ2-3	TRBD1	CSVQGNTDTQYF	TGCAGCGTACAGGGGAACACAGATACGCAGTATTTT
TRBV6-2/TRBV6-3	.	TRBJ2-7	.	CASSHMGNPPQRKEQYF	TGTGCCAGCAGTCATATGGGAAACCCGCCCCAGAGGAAGGAGCAGTACTTC
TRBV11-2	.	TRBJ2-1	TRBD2	CASSLVGGGKVDEQFF	TGTGCCAGCAGCTTAGTTGGCGGGGGGAAGGTAGATGAGCAGTTCTTC
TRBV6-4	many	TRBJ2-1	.	CATPPGRINEQFF	TGTGCCACCCCACCGGGACGGATAAATGAGCAGTTCTTC
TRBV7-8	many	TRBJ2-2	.	CASSLVRNTGELFF	TGTGCCAGCAGCTTAGTCAGGAACACCGGGGAGCTGTTTTTT
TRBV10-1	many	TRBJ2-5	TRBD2	CASSTSGVPQYF	TGCGCCAGCTCGACTAGCGGGGTACCCCAGTACTTC
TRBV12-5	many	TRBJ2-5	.	CASGLVGGETQYF	TGTGCTAGTGGTCTAGTAGGAGGAGAGACCCAGTACTTC
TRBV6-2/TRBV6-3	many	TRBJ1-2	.	CASSPPPGPGYTF	TGTGCCAGCAGTCCCCCACCAGGGCCTGGCTACACCTTC
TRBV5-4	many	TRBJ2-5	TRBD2	CASSVRLAGRETQYF	TGTGCCAGCAGCGTCAGACTAGCGGGGAGAGAGACCCAGTACTTC
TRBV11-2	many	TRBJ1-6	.	CASNSIRGGSYNSPLHF	TGTGCCAGCAACTCAATCCGAGGGGGCTCCTATAATTCACCCCTCCACTTT
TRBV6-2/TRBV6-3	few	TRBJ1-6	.	CASSLDGRGSPLHF	TGTGCCAGCAGTCTGGACGGCCGTGGATCACCCCTCCACTTT
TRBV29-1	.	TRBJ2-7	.	CSVEKGRLYEQYF	TGCAGCGTTGAAAAAGGCAGACTCTACGAGCAGTACTTC
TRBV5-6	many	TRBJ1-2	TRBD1	CASSSTGVHGYTF	TGTGCCAGCAGCTCAACAGGGGTCCACGGCTACACCTTC
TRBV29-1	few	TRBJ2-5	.	CSAGEGQETQYF	TGCAGCGCAGGGGAGGGTCAAGAGACCCAGTACTTC
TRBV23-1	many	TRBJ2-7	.	CASSHWMNDPF	TGCGCCAGCAGTCATTGGATGAATGACCCTTTC
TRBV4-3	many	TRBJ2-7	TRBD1	CASSQLPGQGRYEQYF	TGCGCCAGCAGCCAACTTCCGGGACAGGGGCGCTACGAGCAGTACTTC
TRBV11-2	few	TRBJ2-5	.	CASSPRTAIGGTQYF	TGTGCCAGCAGCCCACGGACAGCGATAGGGGGGACCCAGTACTTC
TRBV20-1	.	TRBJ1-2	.	CSASENSGYTF	TGCAGTGCTAGCGAGAACAGTGGCTACACCTTC